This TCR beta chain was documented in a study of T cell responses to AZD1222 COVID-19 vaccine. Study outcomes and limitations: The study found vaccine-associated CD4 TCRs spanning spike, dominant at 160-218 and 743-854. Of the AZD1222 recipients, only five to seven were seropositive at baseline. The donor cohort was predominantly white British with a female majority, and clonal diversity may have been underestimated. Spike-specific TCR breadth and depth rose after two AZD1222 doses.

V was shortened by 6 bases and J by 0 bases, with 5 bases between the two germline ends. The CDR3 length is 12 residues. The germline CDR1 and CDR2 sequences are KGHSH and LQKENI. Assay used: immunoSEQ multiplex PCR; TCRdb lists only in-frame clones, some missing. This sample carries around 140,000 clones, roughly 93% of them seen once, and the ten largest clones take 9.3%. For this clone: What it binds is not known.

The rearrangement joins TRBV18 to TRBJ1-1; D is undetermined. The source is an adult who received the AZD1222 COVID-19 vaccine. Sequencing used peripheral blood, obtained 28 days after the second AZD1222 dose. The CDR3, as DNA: TGTGCCAGCTCCCGGATGAACACTGAAGCTTTCTTT. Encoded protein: CASSRMNTEAFF.